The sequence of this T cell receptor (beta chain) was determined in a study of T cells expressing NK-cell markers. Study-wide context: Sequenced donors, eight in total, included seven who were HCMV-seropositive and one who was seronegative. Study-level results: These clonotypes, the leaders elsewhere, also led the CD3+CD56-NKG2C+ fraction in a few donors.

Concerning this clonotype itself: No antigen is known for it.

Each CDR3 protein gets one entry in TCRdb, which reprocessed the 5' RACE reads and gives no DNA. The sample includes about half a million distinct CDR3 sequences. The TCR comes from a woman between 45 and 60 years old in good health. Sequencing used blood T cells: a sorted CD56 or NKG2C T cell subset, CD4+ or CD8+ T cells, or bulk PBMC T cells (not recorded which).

This CDR3 is CASSPKVGLYNEQFF. The chain is built from TRBV27 and TRBJ2-1; TCRdb returns TRBD2, unconfirmable since there is no DNA. Germline V gene lookup returns CDR1 MNHEY and CDR2 SMNVEV (reference sequence). The CDR3 covers 15 residues.